This is a list of T cell receptor beta chains from one sample in a study of T-cell reconstitution after alpha-beta-depleted transplantation in children. TCRdb itself ran the PCR reads through MiXCR, one entry per CDR3 protein. The sample lists hundreds of thousands of distinct CDR3 sequences, over 10% occurring once. Sequencing used PBMCs, mostly from graft donor cells, obtained 360 days after TCRalphabeta/CD19-depleted stem cell transplant. These receptor sequences come from a male patient younger than 18 who had a stem cell transplant for acute myeloid leukemia, so the T cells may come from the graft donor. Each CDR3 is given with its conserved first and last residue. D genes are given only for firm matches. Part of the rows lack a size; the others show once, few, many or a class for expanded clones.

>TRBD2|16|many|TRBV15|TRBJ2-5
CATSGGLAGVMETQYF
TGTGCCACCAGCGGTGGACTAGCGGGAGTGATGGAGACCCAGTACTTC
>-|13|few|TRBV11-2|TRBJ2-5
CASSLWIWETQYF
TGTGCCAGCAGCTTATGGATATGGGAGACCCAGTACTTC
>-|16|-|TRBV20-1|TRBJ1-2
CSARRVQTSANYGYTF
TGCAGTGCTAGAAGGGTCCAGACTTCAGCTAACTATGGCTACACCTTC
>TRBD2|14|many|TRBV6-1|TRBJ2-1
CASTLAGGLTEQFF
TGTGCCAGCACTCTAGCGGGAGGGTTGACTGAGCAGTTCTTC
>-|14|few|TRBV20-1|TRBJ2-3
CSASLDSSTDTQYF
TGCAGTGCTAGCCTGGACAGCAGCACAGATACGCAGTATTTT
>TRBD2|18|-|TRBV4-2|TRBJ2-3
CASSQGAGTTDRTDTQYF
TGTGCCAGCAGCCAAGGGGCGGGGACTACCGATCGCACAGATACGCAGTATTTT
>-|15|few|TRBV6-5|TRBJ2-7
CASSYSEGSAYEQYF
TGTGCCAGCAGTTACTCGGAGGGTTCCGCCTACGAGCAGTACTTC
>TRBD2|18|-|TRBV2|TRBJ2-1
CTSSFLAGEVSPYNEQFF
TGTACCAGCAGTTTTCTAGCGGGAGAAGTCAGCCCCTACAATGAGCAGTTCTTC
>TRBD2|14|-|TRBV5-1|TRBJ2-1
CASSLLAGLVEQFF
TGCGCCAGCAGCTTGCTAGCGGGACTGGTAGAGCAGTTCTTC
>TRBD2|15|-|TRBV20-1|TRBJ2-1
CSATRLAGELNEQFF
TGCAGTGCTACCCGACTAGCGGGAGAGCTAAATGAGCAGTTCTTC
>-|15|-|TRBV6-2/TRBV6-3|TRBJ1-5
CASSYSQRGNQPQHF
TGTGCCAGCAGTTACTCTCAGCGGGGAAATCAGCCCCAGCATTTT
>TRBD1|11|-|TRBV7-2|TRBJ2-1
CASSRTGGPFF
TGTGCCAGCAGCAGGACAGGGGGGCCGTTCTTC
>-|13|-|TRBV11-1|TRBJ2-7
CASSRSRAYEQYF
TGTGCCAGCAGCCGCTCAAGAGCTTACGAGCAGTACTTC
>-|13|many|TRBV6-2/TRBV6-3|TRBJ2-1
CASSYAGEGKQFF
TGTGCCAGCAGTTACGCCGGAGAAGGCAAGCAGTTCTTC
>TRBD2|15|few|TRBV27|TRBJ2-1
CASSTLAGNYNEQFF
TGTGCCAGCAGTACTCTAGCGGGGAACTACAATGAGCAGTTCTTC
>TRBD1|14|few|TRBV24-1|TRBJ2-7
CATSARDRTYEQYF
TGTGCCACCAGTGCTCGGGACAGAACCTACGAGCAGTACTTC
>TRBD2|18|once|TRBV7-2|TRBJ2-7
CASSLAAAAGLARGEQYF
TGTGCCAGCAGCTTAGCGGCGGCGGCGGGACTAGCAAGGGGTGAGCAGTACTTC
>TRBD2|19|-|TRBV28|TRBJ2-5
CASSFPPWTSGSRGETQYF
TGTGCCAGCAGTTTTCCCCCCTGGACTAGCGGGAGCCGGGGAGAGACCCAGTACTTC